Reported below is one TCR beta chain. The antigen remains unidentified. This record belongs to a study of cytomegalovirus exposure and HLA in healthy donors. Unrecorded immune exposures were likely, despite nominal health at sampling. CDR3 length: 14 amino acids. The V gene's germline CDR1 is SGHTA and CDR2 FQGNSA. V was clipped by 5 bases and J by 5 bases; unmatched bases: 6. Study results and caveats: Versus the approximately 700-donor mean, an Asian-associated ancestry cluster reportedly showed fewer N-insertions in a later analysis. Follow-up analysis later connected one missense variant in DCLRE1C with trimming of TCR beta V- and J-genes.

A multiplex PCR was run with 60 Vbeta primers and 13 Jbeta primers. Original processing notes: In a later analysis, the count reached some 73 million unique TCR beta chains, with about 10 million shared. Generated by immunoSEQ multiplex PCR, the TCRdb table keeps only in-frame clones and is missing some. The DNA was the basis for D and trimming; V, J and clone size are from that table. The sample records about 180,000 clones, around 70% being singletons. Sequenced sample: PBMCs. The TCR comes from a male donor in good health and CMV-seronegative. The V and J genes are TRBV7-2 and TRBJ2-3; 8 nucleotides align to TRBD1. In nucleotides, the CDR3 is TGTGCCAGCAGCAGGACAGGGCAAGAAGATACGCAGTATTTT. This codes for CASSRTGQEDTQYF.